At least ten counts were recorded for the clone carrying this T cell receptor beta chain. The antigen is unknown. This sample was included in a study of T cells in Graves' hyperthyroidism and ophthalmopathy. Findings of the study overall: Prediction of ophthalmopathy progression came a median approximately 6.6 months pre-onset. From stable hyperthyroidism, ophthalmopathy was separated by a 13 V-J model. Among thyroid clonotypes expanded above 0.001, most also appeared in blood.

Diagnosis rested on symptoms, serum thyroxine and TRAb, thyroid ultrasound, and orbital computed tomography. RNA transcripts yielded amplified TCR beta CDR3 regions. HTBI primers were the set used in a first-round RT-PCR of the TCR CDR3. TCRdb fed the multiplex PCR reads into MiXCR, producing one record per CDR3 protein. The sample consists of about 350,000 distinct CDR3 sequences, about 15% of them appearing once. Germline assignment: CDR1 SGHRS and CDR2 YFSETQ. The CDR3 runs 14 residues. Trimming removed 4 bases from V and 1 base from J, with 10 bases in between. This chain links TRBV5-1 with TRBJ2-3; D remains ambiguous. The sample was blood. The clonotype originates from a woman in her 30s with Graves' hyperthyroidism. The CDR3 coding sequence is TGCGCCAGCAGCCTGGAGACTCGCACAGATACGCAGTATTTT. Translated: CASSLETRTDTQYF.